This T cell receptor (beta chain) was documented in a study of cytomegalovirus exposure and HLA in healthy donors. PCR amplification relied on 60 Vbeta primers (plus 13 Jbeta primers). Using immunoSEQ multiplex PCR, the repertoire was profiled, and TCRdb retains in-frame clones only, with some absent. This table has approximately 250,000 clones, around 78% appearing once. V shed 0 bases and J shed 5 bases, with 10 bases lying between them. The germline V gene has CDR1 GTSNPN and CDR2 SVGIG (reference sequence). This CDR3 spans 13 amino acids. This chain uses TRBV30 with TRBJ1-1, with D maybe TRBD1 (5 bases). Sequencing was performed on PBMCs. This TCR was sampled from a boy between 10 and 17 years old in good health and CMV-seronegative. The CDR3 nucleotides read TGTGCCTGGAGTGTGGGGGGACGGACTGAAGCTTTCTTT. It translates to CAWSVGGRTEAFF. The full variable domain, rest sourced from reference TRBV30 and TRBJ1-1, is SQTIHQWPATLVQPVGSPLSLECTVEGTSNPNLYWYRQAAGRGLQLLFYSVGIGQISSEVPQNLSASRPQDRQFILSSKKLLLSDSGFYLCAWSVGGRTEAFFGQGTRLTVV.